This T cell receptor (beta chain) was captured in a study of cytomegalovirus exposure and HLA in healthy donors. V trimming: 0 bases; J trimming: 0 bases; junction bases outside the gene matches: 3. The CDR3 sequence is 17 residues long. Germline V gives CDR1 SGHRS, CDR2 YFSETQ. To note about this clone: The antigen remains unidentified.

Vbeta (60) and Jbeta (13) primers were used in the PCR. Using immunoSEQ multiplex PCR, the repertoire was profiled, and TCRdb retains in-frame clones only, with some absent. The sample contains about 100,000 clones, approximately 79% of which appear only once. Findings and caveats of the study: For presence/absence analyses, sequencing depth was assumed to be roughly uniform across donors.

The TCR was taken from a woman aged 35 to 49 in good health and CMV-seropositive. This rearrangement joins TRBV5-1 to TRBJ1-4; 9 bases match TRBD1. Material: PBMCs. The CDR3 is CASSLGDRVSTNEKLFF. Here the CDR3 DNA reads TGCGCCAGCAGCTTGGGGGACAGGGTGTCAACTAATGAAAAACTGTTTTTT.